This entry concerns a single T cell receptor beta chain. The data derive from a study of cytomegalovirus exposure and HLA in healthy donors. Primers for the PCR totalled 60 Vbeta and 13 Jbeta. Libraries were prepared by immunoSEQ multiplex PCR; TCRdb keeps only in-frame clonotypes and omits some of them. The top ten clones hold 2.5% to 3.5% of a sample with 150,000 to 200,000 clones, 76% of them seen once. The source material was PBMCs. This receptor was taken from a male donor in good health and CMV-seronegative.

The CDR3: CAIREEMNTEAFF. The CDR3 nucleotides read TGTGCCATCAGGGAGGAGATGAACACTGAAGCTTTCTTT. The chain carries TRBV10-3 and TRBJ1-1; D is unclear. With 6 bases removed from V and 0 bases from J, the gap between germline ends came to 8 bases. Germline V CDR1 and CDR2: ENHRY, SYGVKD. This CDR3 region has 13 residues.